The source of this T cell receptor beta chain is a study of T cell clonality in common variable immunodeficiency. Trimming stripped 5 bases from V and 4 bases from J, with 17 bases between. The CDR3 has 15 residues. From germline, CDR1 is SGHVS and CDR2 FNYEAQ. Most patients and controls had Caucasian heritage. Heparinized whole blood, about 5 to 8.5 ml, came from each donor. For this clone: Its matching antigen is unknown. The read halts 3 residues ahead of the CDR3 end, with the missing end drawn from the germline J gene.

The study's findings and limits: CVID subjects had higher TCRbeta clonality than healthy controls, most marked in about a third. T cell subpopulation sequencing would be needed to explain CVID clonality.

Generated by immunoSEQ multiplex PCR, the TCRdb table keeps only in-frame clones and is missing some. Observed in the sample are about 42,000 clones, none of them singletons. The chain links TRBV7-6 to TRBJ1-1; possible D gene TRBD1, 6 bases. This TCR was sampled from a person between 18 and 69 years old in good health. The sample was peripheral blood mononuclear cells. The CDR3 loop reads CASSQAGERGTEAFF. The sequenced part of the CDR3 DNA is TGTGCCAGCAGCCAGGCAGGGGAACGGGGCACTGAA.